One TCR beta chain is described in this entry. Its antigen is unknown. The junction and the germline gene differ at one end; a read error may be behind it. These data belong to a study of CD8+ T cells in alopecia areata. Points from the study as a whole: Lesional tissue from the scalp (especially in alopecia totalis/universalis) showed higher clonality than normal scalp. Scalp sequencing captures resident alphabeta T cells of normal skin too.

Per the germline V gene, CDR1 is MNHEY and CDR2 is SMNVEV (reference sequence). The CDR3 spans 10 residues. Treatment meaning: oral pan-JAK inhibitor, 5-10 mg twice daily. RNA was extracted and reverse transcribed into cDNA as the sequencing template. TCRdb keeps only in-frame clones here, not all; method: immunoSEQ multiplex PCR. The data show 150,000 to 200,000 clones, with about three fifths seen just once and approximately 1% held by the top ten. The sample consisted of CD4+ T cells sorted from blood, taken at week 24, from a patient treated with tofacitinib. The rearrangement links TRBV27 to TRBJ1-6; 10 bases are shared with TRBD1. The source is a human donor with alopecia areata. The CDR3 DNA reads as TGTGCCACCCCAACCGGGACAGGGGCCTTT. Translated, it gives CATPTGTGAF.